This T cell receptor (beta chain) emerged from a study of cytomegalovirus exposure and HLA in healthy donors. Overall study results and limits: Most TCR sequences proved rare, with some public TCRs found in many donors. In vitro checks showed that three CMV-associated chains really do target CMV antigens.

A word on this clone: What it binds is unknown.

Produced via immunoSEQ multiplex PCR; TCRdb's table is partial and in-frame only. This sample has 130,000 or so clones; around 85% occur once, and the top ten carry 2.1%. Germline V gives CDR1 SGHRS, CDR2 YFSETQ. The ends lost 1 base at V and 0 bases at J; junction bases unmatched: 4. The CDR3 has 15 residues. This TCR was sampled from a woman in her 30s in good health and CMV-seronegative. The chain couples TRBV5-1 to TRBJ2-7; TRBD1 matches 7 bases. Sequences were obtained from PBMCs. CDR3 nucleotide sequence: TGCGCCAGCAGCTTGCTCGGGACAGCCTCCTACGAGCAGTACTTC. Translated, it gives CASSLLGTASYEQYF.